Listed below are T cell receptor beta chains from one sample, sequenced in a study of cytomegalovirus exposure and HLA in healthy donors. Data came from immunoSEQ multiplex PCR; TCRdb stores just in-frame clones and leaves some out. This sample has under 85,000 clones, with 75% to 80% found just once. The sequenced sample was PBMCs. Receptors originate from a man aged 18 to 30 in good health and CMV-seronegative. CDR3s include the opening cysteine and the closing phenylalanine or tryptophan. Each record gives: V gene, clone size, D gene, J gene, CDR3 DNA, CDR3 protein. D genes are given only for firm matches. A row's size may be missing; if present it is once, few, many or a size class.

TRBV30,once,TRBD2,TRBJ2-7,TGTGCCTGGAGGAGTCGGGGGGACCACTACGAGCAGTACTTC,CAWRSRGDHYEQYF
TRBV6-6,few,-,TRBJ2-4,TGTGCCAGCAGTTACGGAGGCAGGCCAAAAAACATTCAGTACTTC,CASSYGGRPKNIQYF
TRBV7-3,-,-,TRBJ1-1,TGTGCCAGCAGCTTAGCCGGGTTTAACACTGAAGCTTTCTTT,CASSLAGFNTEAFF
TRBV4-3,-,-,TRBJ1-2,TGCGCCAGCAGCCAAGAGAGGGAGAGGGGCTACACCTTC,CASSQERERGYTF
TRBV7-6,few,-,TRBJ2-1,TGTGCCAGCAGCCAGACAGGAACTTACAATGAGCAGTTCTTC,CASSQTGTYNEQFF
TRBV4-2,-,-,TRBJ1-2,TGTGCCAGCAGCCAAGAAGGAGCGGACAGCCCCTATGGCTACACCTTC,CASSQEGADSPYGYTF
TRBV7-8,-,-,TRBJ2-2,TGTGCCAGCAGCAAACTCCCACAGGGAACCGGGGAGCTGTTTTTT,CASSKLPQGTGELFF
TRBV5-1,-,TRBD1,TRBJ1-6,TGCGCCAGCAGCCTGGGACAGGGGATGAATTCACCCCTCCACTTT,CASSLGQGMNSPLHF
TRBV5-6,-,-,TRBJ2-7,TGTGCCAGCACCAGGGGACACGAGCAGTACTTC,CASTRGHEQYF
TRBV6-1,-,-,TRBJ2-1,TGTGCCAGCAGCCCTTTTCCCCAGGGCTATGAGCAGTTCTTC,CASSPFPQGYEQFF
TRBV5-1,-,-,TRBJ2-3,TGCGCCAGCAGCTCACGGACAGGCACAGATACGCAGTATTTT,CASSSRTGTDTQYF
TRBV9,-,-,TRBJ1-3,TGTGCCAGCAGCTCAGGGGGAAACACCATATATTTT,CASSSGGNTIYF
TRBV27,once,-,TRBJ2-3,TGTGCCACATTCTCCCACGGGAACACAGATACGCAGTATTTT,CATFSHGNTDTQYF
TRBV19,-,-,TRBJ1-1,TGTGCCAGTCGAGATCGGGTATACACTGAAGCTTTCTTT,CASRDRVYTEAFF
TRBV6-5,-,-,TRBJ2-7,TGTGCCAGCAGTTACTCCAACAGGGATTACGAGCAGTACTTC,CASSYSNRDYEQYF
TRBV19,few,TRBD1,TRBJ1-1,TGTGCCAGTAGCGGGGCGACAGGGGTGTTGAACACTGAAGCTTTCTTT,CASSGATGVLNTEAFF
TRBV25-1,-,-,TRBJ1-1,TGTGCCAGCAGTGAATCGGGGGTGGGGAACACTGAAGCTTTCTTT,CASSESGVGNTEAFF